This T cell receptor beta chain derives from a study of blood T cell repertoires in COVID-19. V was cut by 6 bases and J by 6 bases, with 14 bases left in between. Germline V gene data show CDR1 as MRHNA and CDR2 as SNTAGT. CDR3 length: 13 residues. The method was immunoSEQ multiplex PCR; TCRdb's version includes in-frame clones alone and lacks a portion of them. The sample yields under 300,000 clones, 82% seen once. Sequencing was carried out using peripheral blood. The V gene is TRBV6-4, the J gene TRBJ1-2, with D perhaps TRBD1 (6 bases). The source is a woman at least 80 years old with active or convalescent COVID-19. The CDR3 nucleotides read TGTGCCAGCAGAGAGACAGGATCTGATGGCTACACCTTC. It yields the protein CASRETGSDGYTF.